This entry lists 5 T cell receptor beta chains sequenced from one sample in a study of blood T cell repertoires in COVID-19 (dated by TCRdb to 2020 to 2022). Library preparation employed the immunoSEQ multiplex PCR assay. TCRdb retrieved this table from immuneACCESS and kept in-frame rearrangements only. Not all clones are present; in checked studies, unresolved V genes account for under half, and no reason is known for the remainder. A total of roughly 160,000 clones appear in this sample, about 86% of them only once. The ten biggest clones cover roughly 7.8% of the sample. Sequencing used peripheral blood. The receptors come from a man between 60 and 70 years old with acute or convalescent COVID-19.

The chain recombines TRBV5-1 with TRBJ1-2; unclear D gene. CDR3 length: 15 residues. Per germline, CDR1 SGHRS and CDR2 YFSETQ. V was pared by 4 bases and J by 2 bases, with 15 bases between. As DNA, the CDR3 is TGCGCCAGCAGCACCGGCGGTTCGGGGAACTATGGCTACACCTTC. Translation gives CASSTGGSGNYGYTF.

This clone was picked up a small number of times. Other DNA variants within this sample encode the same CDR3. This chain connects TRBV5-5 to TRBJ1-2, with TRBD1 as a possible D gene (6 bases). V gave up 4 bases and J gave up 4 bases, with 11 bases separating them. The V gene's germline CDR1 is SGHKS and CDR2 YYEKEE (reference sequence). The CDR3 sequence is 13 residues long. CDR3 amino acids: CASSQQGAYGYTF. The CDR3 DNA sequence: TGTGCCAGCAGCCAACAGGGCGCCTATGGCTACACCTTC.

The J gene is TRBJ2-3, the V gene TRBV4-1, with TRBD1 matching 9 bases. Per germline, CDR1 MGHRA and CDR2 YSYEKL. The CDR3 sequence is 20 residues long. After removal of 4 bases from V and 2 bases from J, the junction contained 19 bases not matched to a gene. The CDR3 here is CASSLTGTGFVGAATDTQYF. CDR3 nucleotide sequence: TGCGCCAGCAGCCTTACCGGGACAGGGTTTGTAGGAGCGGCCACAGATACGCAGTATTTT.

This rearrangement joins TRBV28 to TRBJ1-5; perhaps TRBD1 as D (6 bases). Looked up from germline, CDR1 is MDHEN and CDR2 is SYDVKM. The CDR3 totals 17 residues. V was cut by 3 bases and J by 1 base, with 16 bases left in between. The CDR3, as DNA: TGTGCCAGCAGTTTCGGGGGGGCCCCCAAAAGCAATCAGCCCCAGCATTTT. Translated, it gives CASSFGGAPKSNQPQHF.

The J gene is TRBJ1-5, the V gene TRBV28; D is perhaps TRBD1 (6 bases). The CDR3 runs to 15 residues. The germline V and J ends were trimmed by 6 bases and 2 bases, with 14 bases remaining between them. Germline CDR1 reads MDHEN; CDR2 reads SYDVKM. The CDR3 bases are TGTGCCAGCAGCCTTAAGGGACAAGGCAATCAGCCCCAGCATTTT. It translates to CASSLKGQGNQPQHF.